This T cell receptor (beta chain) was recovered during a study of T-cell reconstitution after alpha-beta-depleted transplantation in children. The ends were cut back, 5 bases at V and 5 bases at J, with 12 bases in the middle. This CDR3 is 13 amino acids long. Unique molecular identifiers were incorporated during preparation of the TCRbeta library. TCRdb re-called the PCR reads with MiXCR, one entry per CDR3 protein. The sample lists approximately 520,000 distinct CDR3 sequences, less than 35% occurring once. Sequencing was performed on PBMCs from the stem cell graft donor, taken from the stem cell graft. The clonotype originates from a human donor who donated a stem cell graft to a child with aplastic anemia. The rearrangement joins TRBV12-3 or TRBV12-4 to TRBJ1-1, with a tentative D call TRBD1 (6 bases). The CDR3 region has the DNA TGTGCCAGCAGTACGACAGGAGGGACTGAAGCTTTCTTT. Translating it yields CASSTTGGTEAFF.